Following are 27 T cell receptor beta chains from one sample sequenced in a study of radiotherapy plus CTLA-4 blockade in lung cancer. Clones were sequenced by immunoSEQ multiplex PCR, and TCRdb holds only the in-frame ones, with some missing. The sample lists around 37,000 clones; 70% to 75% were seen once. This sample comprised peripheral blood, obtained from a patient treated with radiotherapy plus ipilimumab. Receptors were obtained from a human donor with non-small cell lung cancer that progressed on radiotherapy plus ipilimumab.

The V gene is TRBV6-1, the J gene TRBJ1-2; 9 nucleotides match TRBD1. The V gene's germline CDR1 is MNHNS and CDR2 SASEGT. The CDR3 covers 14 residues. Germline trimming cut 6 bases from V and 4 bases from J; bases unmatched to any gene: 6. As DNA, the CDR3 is TGTGCCAGCAGCAAACAGGGGGCCAGCTATGGCTACACCTTC. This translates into CASSKQGASYGYTF.

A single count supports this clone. The CDR3 protein is CASSYSSYNEQFF. The CDR3 nucleotides are TGTGCCAGCAGTTATAGCTCCTACAATGAGCAGTTCTTC. The chain combines TRBV27 with TRBJ2-1; D is ambiguous. CDR1 is MNHEY, CDR2 SMNVEV, per germline (reference sequence). Trimming stripped 4 bases from V and 0 bases from J, with 4 bases between. There are 13 residues in the CDR3.

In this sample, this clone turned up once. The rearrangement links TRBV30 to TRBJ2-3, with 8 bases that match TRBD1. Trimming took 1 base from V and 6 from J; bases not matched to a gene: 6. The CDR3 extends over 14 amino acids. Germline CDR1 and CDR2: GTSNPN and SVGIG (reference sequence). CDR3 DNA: TGTGCCTGGAGTGCTTCAGGGGGCGAGGATACGCAGTATTTT. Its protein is CAWSASGGEDTQYF.

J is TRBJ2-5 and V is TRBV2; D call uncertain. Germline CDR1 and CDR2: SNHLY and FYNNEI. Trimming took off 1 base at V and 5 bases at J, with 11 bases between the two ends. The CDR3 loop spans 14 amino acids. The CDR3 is CASSEGSPPETQYF. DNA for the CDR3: TGTGCCAGCAGTGAAGGGTCCCCCCCCGAGACCCAGTACTTC. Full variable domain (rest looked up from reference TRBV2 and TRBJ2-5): EPEVTQTPSHQVTQMGQEVILRCVPISNHLYFYWYRQILGQKVEFLVSFYNNEISEKSEIFDDQFSVERPDGSNFTLKIRSTKLEDSAMYFCASSEGSPPETQYFGPGTRLLVL.

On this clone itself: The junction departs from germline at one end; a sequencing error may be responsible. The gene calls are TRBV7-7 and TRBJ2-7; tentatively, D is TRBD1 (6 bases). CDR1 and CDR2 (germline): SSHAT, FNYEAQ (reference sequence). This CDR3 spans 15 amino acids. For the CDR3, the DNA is TGTGCTAGCAGCTTAGGATTAGGGGGCTCCTACGAGCAGTACTTC. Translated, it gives CASSLGLGGSYEQYF.

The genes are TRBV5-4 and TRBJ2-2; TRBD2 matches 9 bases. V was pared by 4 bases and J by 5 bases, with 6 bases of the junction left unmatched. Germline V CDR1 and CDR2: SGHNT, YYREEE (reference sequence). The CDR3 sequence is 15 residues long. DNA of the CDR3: TGTGCCAGCAGCGAACAGGGACTAGCAACCGGGGAGCTGTTTTTT. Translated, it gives CASSEQGLATGELFF.

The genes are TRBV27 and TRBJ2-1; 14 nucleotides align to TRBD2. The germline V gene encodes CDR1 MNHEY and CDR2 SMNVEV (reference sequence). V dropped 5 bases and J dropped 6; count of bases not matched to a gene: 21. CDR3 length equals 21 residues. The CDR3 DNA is TGTGCCAGCAGTCCTAAGACCCGGGACAGGGGACTAGCGGGAGCGGGCAATGAGCAGTTCTTC. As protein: CASSPKTRDRGLAGAGNEQFF.

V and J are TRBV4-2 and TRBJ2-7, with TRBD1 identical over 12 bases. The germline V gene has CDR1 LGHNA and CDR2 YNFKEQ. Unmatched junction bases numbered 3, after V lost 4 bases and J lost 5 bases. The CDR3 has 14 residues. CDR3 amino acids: CASSPGTGGNEQYF. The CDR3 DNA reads TGTGCCAGCAGCCCCGGGACAGGGGGCAACGAGCAGTACTTC.

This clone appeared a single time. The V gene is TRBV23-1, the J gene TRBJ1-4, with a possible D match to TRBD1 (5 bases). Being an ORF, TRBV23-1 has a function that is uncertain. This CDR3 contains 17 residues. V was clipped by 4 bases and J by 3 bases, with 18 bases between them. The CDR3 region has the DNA TGCGCCAGCAGTCGGTGGGGACCCAAGAACTCTAATGAAAAACTGTTTTTT. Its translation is CASSRWGPKNSNEKLFF.

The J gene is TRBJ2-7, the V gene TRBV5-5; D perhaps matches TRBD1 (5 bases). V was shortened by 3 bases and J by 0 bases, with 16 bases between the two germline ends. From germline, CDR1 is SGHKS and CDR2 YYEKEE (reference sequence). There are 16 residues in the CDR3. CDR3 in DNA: TGTGCCAGCAGCTCCCGCGGCGGACAAACCTCCTACGAGCAGTACTTC. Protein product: CASSSRGGQTSYEQYF.

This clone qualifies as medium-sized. In DNA, the CDR3 is TGTGCCAGCAGCTTGTTTATGGGGACTGGAAACACCATATATTTT. As protein: CASSLFMGTGNTIYF. This rearrangement joins TRBV11-2 to TRBJ1-3; D ambiguous. The V end was cut by 3 bases, the J end by 2 bases, with 11 bases between. CDR1 is SGHAT and CDR2 is FQNNGV in the germline V gene. The CDR3 is 15 amino acids.

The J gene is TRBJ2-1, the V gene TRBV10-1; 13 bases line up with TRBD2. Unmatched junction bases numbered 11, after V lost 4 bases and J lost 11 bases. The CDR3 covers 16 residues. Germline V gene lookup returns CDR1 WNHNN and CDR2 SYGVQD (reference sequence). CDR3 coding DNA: TGCGCCAGCAGTGCCGGGGGACTAGCGGGGAGGAATAAGCAGTTCTTC. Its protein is CASSAGGLAGRNKQFF.

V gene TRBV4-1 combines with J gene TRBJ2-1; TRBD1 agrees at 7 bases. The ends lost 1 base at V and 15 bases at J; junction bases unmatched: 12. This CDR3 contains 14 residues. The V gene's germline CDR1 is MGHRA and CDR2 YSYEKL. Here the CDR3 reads CASSQVHPGGTRFF. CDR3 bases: TGCGCCAGCAGCCAAGTTCACCCAGGGGGAACTCGGTTCTTC.

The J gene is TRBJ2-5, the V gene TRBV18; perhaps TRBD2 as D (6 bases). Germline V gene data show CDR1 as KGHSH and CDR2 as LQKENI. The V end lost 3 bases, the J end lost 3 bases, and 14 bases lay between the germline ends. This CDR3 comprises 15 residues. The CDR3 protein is CASSPERREKETQYF. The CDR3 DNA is TGTGCCAGCTCACCGGAGCGCCGGGAGAAAGAGACCCAGTACTTC.

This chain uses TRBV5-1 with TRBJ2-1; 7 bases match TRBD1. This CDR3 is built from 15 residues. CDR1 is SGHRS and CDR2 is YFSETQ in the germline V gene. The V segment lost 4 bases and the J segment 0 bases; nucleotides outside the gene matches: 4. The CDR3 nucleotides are TGCGCCAGCAGCCAGGGACAGAGCTCCTACAATGAGCAGTTCTTC. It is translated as CASSQGQSSYNEQFF.

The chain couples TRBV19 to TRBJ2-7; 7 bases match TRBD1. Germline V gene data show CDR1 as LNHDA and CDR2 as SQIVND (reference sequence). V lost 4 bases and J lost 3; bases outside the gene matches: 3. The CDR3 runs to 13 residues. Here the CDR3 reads CASSTAGGYEQYF. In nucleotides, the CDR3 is TGTGCCAGTAGTACGGCAGGGGGCTACGAGCAGTACTTC.

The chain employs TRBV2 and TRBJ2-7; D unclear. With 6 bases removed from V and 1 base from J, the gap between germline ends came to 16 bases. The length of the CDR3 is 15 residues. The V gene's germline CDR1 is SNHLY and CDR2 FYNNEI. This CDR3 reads CASRATLDTSYEQYF. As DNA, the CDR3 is TGTGCCAGCAGGGCGACCCTTGATACGTCCTACGAGCAGTACTTC. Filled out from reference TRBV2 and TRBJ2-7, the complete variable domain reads EPEVTQTPSHQVTQMGQEVILRCVPISNHLYFYWYRQILGQKVEFLVSFYNNEISEKSEIFDDQFSVERPDGSNFTLKIRSTKLEDSAMYFCASRATLDTSYEQYFGPGTRLTVT.

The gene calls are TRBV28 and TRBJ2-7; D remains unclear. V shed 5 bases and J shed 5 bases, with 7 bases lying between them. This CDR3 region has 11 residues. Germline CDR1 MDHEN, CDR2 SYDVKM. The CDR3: CASSTTNEQYF. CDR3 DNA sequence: TGTGCCAGCAGTACAACCAACGAGCAGTACTTC.

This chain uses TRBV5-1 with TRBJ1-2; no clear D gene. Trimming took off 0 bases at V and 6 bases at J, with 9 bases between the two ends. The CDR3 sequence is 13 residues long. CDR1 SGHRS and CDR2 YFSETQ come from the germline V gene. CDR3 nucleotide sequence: TGCGCCAGCAGCTTGGTAGGCCTGGATGGCTACACCTTC. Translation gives CASSLVGLDGYTF.

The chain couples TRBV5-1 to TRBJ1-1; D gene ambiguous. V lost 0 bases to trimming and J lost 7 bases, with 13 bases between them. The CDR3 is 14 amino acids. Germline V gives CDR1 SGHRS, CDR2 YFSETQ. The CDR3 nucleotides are TGCGCCAGCAGCTTGGGTGGGCGGATGAATGAAGCTTTCTTT. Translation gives CASSLGGRMNEAFF.

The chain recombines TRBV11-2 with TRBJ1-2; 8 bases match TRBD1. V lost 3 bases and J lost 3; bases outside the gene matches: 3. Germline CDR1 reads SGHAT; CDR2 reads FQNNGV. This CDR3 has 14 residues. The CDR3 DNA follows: TGTGCCAGCAGCTTGACAGGGGACCACTATGGCTACACCTTC. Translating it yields CASSLTGDHYGYTF.

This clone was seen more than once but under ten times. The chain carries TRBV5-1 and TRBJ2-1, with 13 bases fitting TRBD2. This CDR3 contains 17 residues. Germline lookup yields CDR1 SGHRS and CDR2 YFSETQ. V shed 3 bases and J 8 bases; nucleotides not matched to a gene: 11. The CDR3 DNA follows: TGCGCCAGCAGCTGGCAGCCAACTAGCGGGGGGGCCGATGAGCAGTTCTTC. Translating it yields CASSWQPTSGGADEQFF.

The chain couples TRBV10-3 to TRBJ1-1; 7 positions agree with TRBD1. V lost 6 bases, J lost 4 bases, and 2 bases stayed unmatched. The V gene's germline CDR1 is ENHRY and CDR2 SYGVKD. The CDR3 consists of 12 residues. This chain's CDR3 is CAISGDSTEAFF. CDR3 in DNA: TGTGCCATCAGCGGGGACAGCACTGAAGCTTTCTTT.

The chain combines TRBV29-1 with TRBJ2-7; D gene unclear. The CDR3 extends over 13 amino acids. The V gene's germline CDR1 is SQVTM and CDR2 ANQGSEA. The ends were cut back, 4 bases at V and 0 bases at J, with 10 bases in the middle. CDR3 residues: CSVVNSISYEQYF. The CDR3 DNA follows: TGCAGCGTTGTCAACAGTATCTCCTACGAGCAGTACTTC.

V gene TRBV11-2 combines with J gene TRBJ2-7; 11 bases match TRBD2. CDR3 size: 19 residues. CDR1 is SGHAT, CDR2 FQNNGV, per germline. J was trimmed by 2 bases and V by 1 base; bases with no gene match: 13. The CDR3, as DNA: TGTGCCAGCAGCTTAGCCCCCCTAGCGGGGGGCCCCATGGCCTACGAGCAGTACTTC. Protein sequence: CASSLAPLAGGPMAYEQYF.

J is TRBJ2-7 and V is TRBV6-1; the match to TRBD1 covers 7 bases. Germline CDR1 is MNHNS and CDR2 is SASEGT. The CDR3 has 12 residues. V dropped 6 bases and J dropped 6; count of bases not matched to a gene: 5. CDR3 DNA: TGTGCCAGCAGGCTCCACAGGGGCGAGCAGTACTTC. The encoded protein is CASRLHRGEQYF.

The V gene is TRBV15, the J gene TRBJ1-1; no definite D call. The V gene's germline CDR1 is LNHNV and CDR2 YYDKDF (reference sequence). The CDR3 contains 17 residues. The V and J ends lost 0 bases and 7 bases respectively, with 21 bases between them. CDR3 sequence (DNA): TGTGCCACCAGCAGAGAAGTAACCGCCCGCCACCTTAATGAAGCTTTCTTT. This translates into CATSREVTARHLNEAFF.